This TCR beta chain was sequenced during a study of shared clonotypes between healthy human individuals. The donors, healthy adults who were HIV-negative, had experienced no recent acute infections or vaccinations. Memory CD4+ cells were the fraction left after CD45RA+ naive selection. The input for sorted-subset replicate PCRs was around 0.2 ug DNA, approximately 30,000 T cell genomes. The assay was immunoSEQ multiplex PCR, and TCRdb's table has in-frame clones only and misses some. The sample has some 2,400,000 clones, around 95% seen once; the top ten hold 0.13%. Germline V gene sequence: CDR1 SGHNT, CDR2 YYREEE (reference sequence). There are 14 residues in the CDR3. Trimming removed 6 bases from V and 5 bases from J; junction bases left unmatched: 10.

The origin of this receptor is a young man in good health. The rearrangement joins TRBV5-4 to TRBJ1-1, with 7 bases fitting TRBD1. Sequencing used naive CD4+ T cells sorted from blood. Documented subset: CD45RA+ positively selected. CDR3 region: CASTGQAPGTEAFF. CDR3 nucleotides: TGTGCCAGCACTGGACAGGCCCCGGGTACTGAAGCTTTCTTT.